Each of the 28 T cell receptor beta chains below was sequenced from the same sample in a study of blood T cell repertoires in COVID-19 (dated by TCRdb to the early 2020s). Receptor libraries were prepared by the immunoSEQ multiplex PCR assay. Sourced from immuneACCESS, this table was stored by TCRdb with only in-frame sequences that have V and J called. A share of the clones is absent; for the studies checked, an unresolved V gene accounts for under half, and the remainder has no known explanation. For this sample there are 100,000 to 120,000 clones; 76% appear just once. The ten biggest clones cover around 4% of the sample. The sample comprised peripheral blood. The receptors stem from a woman at least 80 years old with acute or convalescent COVID-19.

The chain employs TRBV5-8 and TRBJ1-3; 9 bases are shared with TRBD1. The CDR3 spans 16 residues. Germline CDR1 and CDR2: SGHTS and YDEGEE. V was clipped by 0 bases and J by 7 bases; unmatched bases: 8. The DNA of the CDR3 is TGTGCCAGCAGCTTGGACCTCGGACAGGGGAGGAACACCATATATTTT. Translated: CASSLDLGQGRNTIYF.

The J gene is TRBJ2-1, the V gene TRBV5-6; 11 bases line up with TRBD2. The CDR3 length is 19 residues. Per the germline V gene, CDR1 is SGHDT and CDR2 is YYEEEE. After removal of 1 base from V and 1 base from J, the junction contained 10 bases not matched to a gene. This CDR3 is CASSLRVAGGPGSYNEQFF. The CDR3 region has the DNA TGTGCCAGCAGCTTGAGGGTAGCGGGGGGGCCGGGGTCCTACAATGAGCAGTTCTTC.

The chain is built from TRBV4-2 and TRBJ2-3; tentatively, D is TRBD1 (6 bases). V lost 1 base to trimming and J lost 5 bases, with 7 bases between them. Germline loops: CDR1 LGHNA, CDR2 YNFKEQ. This CDR3 spans 13 amino acids. As DNA, the CDR3 is TGTGCCAGCAGCCAAGGGACAGAAGATACGCAGTATTTT. This codes for CASSQGTEDTQYF.

The V gene is TRBV5-1, the J gene TRBJ2-3; 7 bases line up with TRBD2. CDR1 and CDR2 from the germline V gene are SGHRS and YFSETQ. Trimming removed 0 bases from V and 15 bases from J; junction bases left unmatched: 10. The CDR3 sequence is 13 residues long. Here the CDR3 reads CASSLERLANCYF. Written as DNA, the CDR3 is TGCGCCAGCAGCTTGGAACGACTAGCCAATTGCTATTTT.

This sequence joins TRBV2 and TRBJ1-1; 7 positions agree with TRBD1. This CDR3 comprises 16 residues. The V gene's germline CDR1 is SNHLY and CDR2 FYNNEI. V lost 7 bases, J lost 2 bases, and 13 bases stayed unmatched. This CDR3 reads CASIGRGLVVNTEAFF. In DNA, the CDR3 is TGTGCCAGCATAGGTAGGGGGCTCGTCGTTAACACTGAAGCTTTCTTT.

The chain is built from TRBV3-1 (or the pseudogene TRBV3-2) and TRBJ1-1; D unresolved. Trimming removed 2 bases from V and 1 base from J, with 8 bases in between. Germline-derived CDR1 and CDR2 are LGHDT and YNNKEL (reference sequence). This CDR3 contains 14 residues. The CDR3 spells CASSQNAGNTEAFF. The CDR3 bases are TGTGCCAGCAGCCAAAATGCAGGGAACACTGAAGCTTTCTTT.

The CDR3 region has the DNA TGTGCCTGGAGTAGGGGTACGGACACTGAAGCTTTCTTT. Protein product: CAWSRGTDTEAFF. The chain joins TRBV30 to TRBJ1-1; D perhaps matches TRBD1 (5 bases). V lost 2 bases to trimming and J lost 3 bases, with 10 bases between them. CDR3 size: 13 residues. Germline V gives CDR1 GTSNPN, CDR2 SVGIG (reference sequence).

This clone was detected only a few times. The CDR3 here is CASSPPRTGVMNTEAFF. As DNA, the CDR3 is TGTGCCAGCTCACCACCGCGGACAGGGGTCATGAACACTGAAGCTTTCTTT. The V gene is TRBV18, the J gene TRBJ1-1, with TRBD1 identical over 9 bases. CDR3 size: 17 residues. Germline trimming cut 0 bases from V and 0 bases from J; bases unmatched to any gene: 5. The germline V gene encodes CDR1 KGHSH and CDR2 LQKENI.

Written as DNA, the CDR3 is TGTGCCAGCTCACCAGTACAGGGCCACTCCTACAATGAGCAGTTCTTC. It is translated as CASSPVQGHSYNEQFF. The chain carries TRBV18 and TRBJ2-1; a possible D gene is TRBD1 (6 bases). Deletions cut 2 bases from V and 0 bases from J, with 11 bases between. This CDR3 contains 16 residues. Per germline, CDR1 KGHSH and CDR2 LQKENI.

The genes are TRBV10-2 and TRBJ1-1; tentative D call: TRBD1 (6 bases). V was clipped by 7 bases and J by 8 bases, with 20 bases between them. Per the germline V gene, CDR1 is WSHSY and CDR2 is SAAADI. CDR3 size: 14 residues. In DNA form, the CDR3 reads TGCGCCAGCACCCCTGGGACAAGTTTTCTCGAAGCTTTCTTT. Protein: CASTPGTSFLEAFF.

The chain carries TRBV19 and TRBJ2-3; 9 nucleotides match TRBD1. The junction had 17 bases not matched to a gene; V was cut back by 5 bases and J by 8 bases. The CDR3 is 17 residues long. Germline V gene sequence: CDR1 LNHDA, CDR2 SQIVND (reference sequence). CDR3 in DNA: TGTGCCAGTAGTCCGGGCTGGACACAGGGGGCGGGGAGTACGCAGTATTTT. It translates to CASSPGWTQGAGSTQYF.

The sample holds one count of this clone. The chain joins TRBV10-3 to TRBJ2-5; D remains ambiguous. Germline CDR1 ENHRY, CDR2 SYGVKD. Trimming cost V 2 bases and J 1 base, with 11 bases left between them. The CDR3 consists of 15 residues. Written as DNA, the CDR3 is TGTGCCATCAGTGAGGGGCCTGCTCCCCAAGAGACCCAGTACTTC. This sequence encodes CAISEGPAPQETQYF.

This clone occurred a few times. The J gene is TRBJ1-1, the V gene TRBV30; maybe TRBD1 (6 bases). Germline V gene lookup returns CDR1 GTSNPN and CDR2 SVGIG (reference sequence). V was shortened by 5 bases and J by 1 base, with 11 bases between the two germline ends. The CDR3 covers 13 residues. CDR3 nucleotides: TGTGCCTGGGGCAAAGGGGGGAACACTGAAGCTTTCTTT. Translated, it gives CAWGKGGNTEAFF. Filled out from reference TRBV30 and TRBJ1-1, the complete variable domain reads SQTIHQWPATLVQPVGSPLSLECTVEGTSNPNLYWYRQAAGRGLQLLFYSVGIGQISSEVPQNLSASRPQDRQFILSSKKLLLSDSGFYLCAWGKGGNTEAFFGQGTRLTVV.

The V and J genes are TRBV6-2 or TRBV6-3 and TRBJ1-1; tentatively, D is TRBD1 (6 bases). The CDR3 loop spans 15 amino acids. Trimming removed 6 bases from V and 0 bases from J, with 14 bases in between. Looked up from germline, CDR1 is MNHEY and CDR2 is SVGEGT. CDR3 sequence: CASSPHRAVNTEAFF. The CDR3 DNA is TGTGCCAGCAGCCCACACAGGGCGGTGAACACTGAAGCTTTCTTT.

This clone was found once. This chain joins TRBV11-2 and TRBJ2-1; D not certain. CDR3 size: 18 residues. Trimming removed 1 base from V and 1 base from J, with 17 bases in between. The germline V gene encodes CDR1 SGHAT and CDR2 FQNNGV. In DNA, the CDR3 is TGTGCCAGCAGCTTAGTCCTAGGCCCCCTACGATCCTACAATGAGCAGTTCTTC. It specifies CASSLVLGPLRSYNEQFF.

The CDR3 DNA reads as TGTGCCAGTAGTATATTGGGACAGGGGGTCGGAGAGACCCAGTACTTC. It encodes CASSILGQGVGETQYF. V and J are TRBV19 and TRBJ2-5; TRBD1 matches 11 bases. The CDR3 covers 16 residues. V lost 2 bases, J lost 4 bases, and 6 bases stayed unmatched. Per the germline V gene, CDR1 is LNHDA and CDR2 is SQIVND (reference sequence). The full variable domain, with the rest looked up from reference TRBV19 and TRBJ2-5, is DGGITQSPKYLFRKEGQNVTLSCEQNLNHDAMYWYRQDPGQGLRLIYYSQIVNDFQKGDIAEGYSVSREKKESFPLTVTSAQKNPTAFYLCASSILGQGVGETQYFGPGTRLLVL.

The V and J genes are TRBV7-8 and TRBJ1-1, with D uncertain. Trimming shortened V by 1 base and J by 6 bases, and 6 bases separated the two germline ends. The germline gives CDR1 SGHVS, CDR2 FQNEAQ. This CDR3 contains 12 residues. CDR3 loop: CASSLDGPEAFF. CDR3 nucleotide sequence: TGTGCCAGCAGCTTAGATGGGCCTGAAGCTTTCTTT.

This clone was observed a few times. This CDR3 is CASSPTTANTGELFF. The CDR3 DNA reads TGTGCCAGCAGCCCAACGACAGCGAACACCGGGGAGCTGTTTTTT. The V gene is TRBV9, the J gene TRBJ2-2; D perhaps matches TRBD1 (5 bases). The CDR3 loop spans 15 amino acids. Between the trimmed V and J ends, which lost 4 bases and 0 bases, there was a span of 10 bases. CDR1 and CDR2 from the germline V gene are SGDLS and YYNGEE.

The rearrangement joins TRBV6-5 to TRBJ1-2, with 10 bases lining up with TRBD1. After removal of 4 bases from V and 8 bases from J, the junction contained 13 bases not matched to a gene. The CDR3 spans 16 residues. Germline lookup yields CDR1 MNHEY and CDR2 SVGAGI. CDR3 sequence reads: CASSSIRTGGFGGYTF. The DNA for the CDR3 is TGTGCCAGCAGTTCTATTCGGACAGGGGGTTTCGGAGGCTACACCTTC.

CDR3 bases: TGTGCCAGCAGGAGGGATTACCAGAACACCGGGGAGCTGTTTTTT. It translates to CASRRDYQNTGELFF. This chain uses TRBV5-4 with TRBJ2-2, with a possible D match to TRBD2 (5 bases). This CDR3 contains 15 residues. Trimming shortened V by 5 bases and J by 1 base, and 12 bases separated the two germline ends. CDR1 and CDR2 (germline): SGHNT, YYREEE (reference sequence).

The CDR3 nucleotides read TGTGCCAGCAGCCCCTTCGGGTCCGATACGCAGTATTTT. The encoded protein is CASSPFGSDTQYF. The rearrangement uses TRBV4-2 and TRBJ2-3; D ambiguous. The CDR3 is made up of 13 amino acids. V shed 4 bases and J shed 6 bases, with 11 bases lying between them. CDR1 and CDR2 (germline): LGHNA, YNFKEQ.

The chain joins TRBV3-1 (or the pseudogene TRBV3-2) to TRBJ2-5, with 9 bases matching TRBD1. This CDR3 is built from 16 residues. Trimming took 4 bases from V and 2 from J; bases not matched to a gene: 8. Germline V gene sequence: CDR1 LGHDT, CDR2 YNNKEL (reference sequence). The CDR3 spells CASSPWTGEIQETQYF. CDR3 bases: TGTGCCAGCAGCCCTTGGACAGGGGAGATACAAGAGACCCAGTACTTC.

The V gene is TRBV5-6, the J gene TRBJ2-7, with 7 bases aligning to TRBD2. Trimming cost V 4 bases and J 3 bases; bases outside gene matches: 10. Per germline, CDR1 SGHDT and CDR2 YYEEEE. The CDR3 runs 15 residues. The CDR3, as DNA: TGTGCCAGCAGCCCGTGGGGCGGGGGAGACTACGAGCAGTACTTC. Translated, it gives CASSPWGGGDYEQYF.

V usage is TRBV15 and J usage is TRBJ1-1, with D possibly matching TRBD1 (6 bases). Germline V gene lookup returns CDR1 LNHNV and CDR2 YYDKDF (reference sequence). Trimming cost V 1 base and J 4 bases, with 10 bases left between them. This CDR3 region has 14 residues. CDR3 amino acids: CATSRGQGITEAFF. CDR3 in DNA: TGTGCCACCAGCAGAGGGCAGGGGATCACTGAAGCTTTCTTT.

This clone was observed once. The rearrangement joins TRBV5-1 to TRBJ2-3; D gene uncertain. The germline CDR1 and CDR2 sequences are SGHRS and YFSETQ. The V and J ends lost 0 bases and 0 bases respectively, with 5 bases between them. This CDR3 is 14 amino acids long. The CDR3 nucleotides are TGCGCCAGCAGCTTGGGAGCTAGCACAGATACGCAGTATTTT. Translated, it gives CASSLGASTDTQYF.

V is TRBV7-9 and J is TRBJ2-1, with 10 positions matching TRBD2. Germline CDR1 and CDR2: SEHNR and FQNEAQ (reference sequence). This CDR3 is built from 14 residues. V was pared by 11 bases and J by 8 bases, with 12 bases of the junction left unmatched. The CDR3, as DNA: TGTGCCTCAGGGGCGACTAGCGGGCGGGATGAGCAGTTCTTC. It yields the protein CASGATSGRDEQFF. The variable domain in full, with the rest retrieved from reference TRBV7-9 and TRBJ2-1, is DTGVSQNPRHKITKRGQNVTFRCDPISEHNRLYWYRQTLGQGPEFLTYFQNEAQLEKSRLLSDRFSAERPKGSFSTLEIQRTEQGDSAMYLCASGATSGRDEQFFGPGTRLTVL.

The chain is built from TRBV12-2 and TRBJ1-1. TRBV12-2 is a documented pseudogene. The CDR3 is 19 residues long. As DNA, the CDR3 is TGTGCAAGTCGCTGGCTGGGAACCGGGACTGACGCAAACTGTACTGAAGCTTTCTTT. This codes for CASRWLGTGTDANCTEAFF.

The chain links TRBV5-4 to TRBJ2-7; 8 positions agree with TRBD1. CDR1 is SGHNT, CDR2 YYREEE, per germline (reference sequence). The CDR3 has 15 residues. With V trimmed by 1 base and J by 2 bases, 5 bases remained unmatched. CDR3 amino acids: CASSLYVDRAYEQYF. The CDR3, as DNA: TGTGCCAGCAGCTTGTACGTGGACAGGGCCTACGAGCAGTACTTC.